This T cell receptor (beta chain) is drawn from a study of CD8 T cells in Susac syndrome. Random hexamers were used to reverse transcribe the RNA input (about 0.5 to 1 ug). A multiplex approach, immunoSEQ multiplex PCR, amplified TCR beta CDR3 across 54 Vbeta and 13 Jbeta. TCRdb re-called the immunoSEQ multiplex PCR reads through MiXCR, storing one row per CDR3 protein. This table has roughly 200,000 distinct CDR3 sequences, approximately 95% appearing once. As to this clonotype: What it binds is unknown.

J was trimmed by 0 bases and V by 3 bases; bases with no gene match: 2. The CDR3 spans 16 residues. Germline assignment: CDR1 LNHDA and CDR2 SQIVND (reference sequence). The multiple sclerosis control group consisted of treatment-naive patients whose relapsing-remitting disease, which was either stable or active, fulfilled revised McDonald criteria. Study outcomes and limitations: Only a relatively small number of individuals were included in the TCR sequencing and HLA analysis.

The sample consisted of CD4+ T cells from PBMCs. The gene calls are TRBV19 and TRBJ2-2; 9 bases are a match to TRBD1. This TCR was recovered from a human donor with multiple sclerosis. The CDR3 protein is CASSMDRGANTGELFF. The CDR3 coding sequence is TGTGCCAGTAGTATGGACAGGGGCGCGAACACCGGGGAGCTGTTTTTT. Together with reference TRBV19 and TRBJ2-2, the CDR3 gives the full variable domain: DGGITQSPKYLFRKEGQNVTLSCEQNLNHDAMYWYRQDPGQGLRLIYYSQIVNDFQKGDIAEGYSVSREKKESFPLTVTSAQKNPTAFYLCASSMDRGANTGELFFGEGSRLTVL.